Below, one T cell receptor beta chain is given with its context. The germline gives CDR1 LGHNA, CDR2 YNFKEQ. V was clipped by 0 bases and J by 2 bases, with 11 bases between them. The CDR3 has 15 residues. This entry belongs to a study of OX40 agonist ivuxolimab in advanced cancers. Clones were read by immunoSEQ multiplex PCR, and TCRdb kept only the in-frame ones, dropping some. The table lists approximately 18,000 clones, around 79% of them singletons, with about 33% in the top ten. This specimen consisted of CD4+ or CD8+ T cells sorted from blood, obtained in a trial of the OX40 agonist ivuxolimab. The receptor was derived from an adult with an advanced solid tumor such as melanoma, head and neck, liver or kidney cancer. V and J are TRBV4-2 and TRBJ2-7; D gene uncertain. The CDR3 DNA sequence: TGTGCCAGCAGCCAAGATAAGGGAAGCGCCTACGAGCAGTACTTC. Translating gives CASSQDKGSAYEQYF.